The clone carrying this T cell receptor beta chain was recorded once. Its antigen remains unidentified. TCRdb itself ran the reads through MiXCR, one entry per CDR3 protein. This table holds hundreds of thousands of distinct CDR3 sequences, about 33% found once. V shed 2 bases and J shed 7 bases, with 10 bases lying between them. This CDR3 has 13 amino acids. Germline-derived CDR1 and CDR2 are SGHDN and FVKESK. This sample is drawn from a study of T cell repertoires in cytomegalovirus infection. Points from the study as a whole: Within the response measured ex vivo, HLA-C-restricted CMV-specific TCR beta clonotypes were dominant.

This TCR was sampled from a human donor in good health (CMV status not recorded). Some clones in this sample may be carry-over from other donors' samples. The chain links TRBV14 to TRBJ2-3; D is uncertain. The specimen was cultured PBMCs, collected from culture after CMV antigen stimulation. The CDR3 protein is CASSQLKGHTQYF. The CDR3 coding sequence is TGTGCCAGCAGCCAACTCAAGGGCCATACGCAGTATTTT.